This T cell receptor (beta chain) comes out of a study of T cell responses to AZD1222 COVID-19 vaccine. The CDR3 contains 15 residues. V trimming: 4 bases; J trimming: 4 bases; junction bases outside the gene matches: 9. From germline, CDR1 is MDHEN and CDR2 SYDVKM. Turning to this clone: Its antigen is as yet unknown.

Repertoires were generated with immunoSEQ multiplex PCR, while TCRdb's copy carries only in-frame clones and drops some. The sample shows some 130,000 clones, approximately 90% of them seen only once. Overall study findings and caveats: At study baseline, merely about 6 AZD1222 recipients were seropositive.

The J gene is TRBJ1-2, the V gene TRBV28, with TRBD1 matching 7 bases. The TCR sequence derives from an adult in good health. Sequenced here: peripheral blood, sampled on day 0 of AZD1222 vaccination. The DNA for the CDR3 is TGTGCCAGCAGTTCCCAGACAGGGAGTGGCTATGGCTACACCTTC. Protein product: CASSSQTGSGYGYTF.